These 26 T cell receptor beta chains were sequenced from one sample in a study of cytomegalovirus exposure and HLA in healthy donors. The PCR ran on 60 Vbeta and 13 Jbeta primers. Sequenced by immunoSEQ multiplex PCR; TCRdb stores in-frame clones only, minus some. The sample holds about 82,000 clones, about 79% seen once. Specimen: PBMCs. These receptors were collected from a male donor in good health and CMV-seropositive.

The CDR3 bases are TGTGCCAGCAGCCAAGATTCCGGGTGGACTGAAGCTTTCTTT. Translation: CASSQDSGWTEAFF. This chain uses TRBV7-9 with TRBJ1-1; D not certain. V shed 5 bases and J shed 5 bases, with 15 bases lying between them. The germline V gene has CDR1 SEHNR and CDR2 FQNEAQ (reference sequence). CDR3 length: 14 amino acids.

Points on this clone: Within the sample, other DNA sequences also encode this same CDR3. The chain carries TRBV19 and TRBJ1-5, with a tentative D call TRBD1 (5 bases). CDR1 is LNHDA, CDR2 SQIVND, per germline (reference sequence). The CDR3 has 13 residues. V gave up 3 bases and J gave up 7 bases, with 10 bases separating them. CDR3 sequence (DNA): TGTGCCAGTAGTATTCAGGGTAGCCAGCCCCAGCATTTT. This encodes CASSIQGSQPQHF. The full variable domain, completed using reference TRBV19 and TRBJ1-5, is DGGITQSPKYLFRKEGQNVTLSCEQNLNHDAMYWYRQDPGQGLRLIYYSQIVNDFQKGDIAEGYSVSREKKESFPLTVTSAQKNPTAFYLCASSIQGSQPQHFGDGTRLSIL.

V is TRBV15 and J is TRBJ2-1; 8 bases align to TRBD1. Germline trimming cut 5 bases from V and 14 bases from J; bases unmatched to any gene: 5. The CDR3 extends over 11 amino acids. Germline V gene sequence: CDR1 LNHNV, CDR2 YYDKDF (reference sequence). CDR3 DNA sequence: TGTGCCACCAGCGGGAACAGGGGGGAGTTCTTC. Translated, it gives CATSGNRGEFF. Full variable domain (missing parts from reference TRBV15 and TRBJ2-1): DAMVIQNPRYQVTQFGKPVTLSCSQTLNHNVMYWYQQKSSQAPKLLFHYYDKDFNNEADTPDNFQSRRPNTSFCFLDIRSPGLGDTAMYLCATSGNRGEFFGPGTRLTVL.

This chain uses TRBV27 with TRBJ2-6, with TRBD2 as a possible D gene (6 bases). V gave up 4 bases and J gave up 4 bases, with 8 bases separating them. This CDR3 has 14 residues. Germline lookup yields CDR1 MNHEY and CDR2 SMNVEV (reference sequence). The CDR3 sequence is CASSYRGGANVLTF. DNA for the CDR3: TGTGCCAGCAGTTACCGGGGGGGGGCCAACGTCCTGACTTTC.

J is TRBJ1-2 and V is TRBV2; 8 nucleotides agree with TRBD1. The J segment lost 5 bases and the V segment lost 6 bases, leaving 11 bases of the junction unmatched. CDR3 length: 15 residues. Germline V CDR1 and CDR2: SNHLY, FYNNEI. The CDR3 protein is CASSDPNRQGYGYTF. The CDR3 region has the DNA TGTGCCAGCAGCGATCCAAACCGACAGGGGTATGGCTACACCTTC.

Comments on this clone: One end of the junction fails to match germline, which may point to a read error. This sequence joins TRBV7-7 and TRBJ2-1; no definite D call. The CDR3 consists of 14 residues. Germline CDR1 is SSHAT and CDR2 is FNYEAQ (reference sequence). The CDR3 region is CASSPGGESSEQFF. The DNA of the CDR3 is TGTGCTAGCAGCCCCGGCGGAGAGTCGAGTGAGCAGTTCTTC.

The chain uses TRBV28 and TRBJ2-7, with D possibly TRBD1 on 5 matching bases. Germline-derived CDR1 and CDR2 are MDHEN and SYDVKM. Trimming stripped 5 bases from V and 0 bases from J, with 20 bases between. The CDR3 extends over 17 amino acids. Here the CDR3 DNA reads TGTGCCAGCAGTCATAGACCGACAGCCCCTAGCTCCTACGAGCAGTACTTC. Amino acid sequence: CASSHRPTAPSSYEQYF.

The chain couples TRBV7-2 to TRBJ2-7; 12 nucleotides line up with TRBD2. Per the germline V gene, CDR1 is SGHTA and CDR2 is FQGNSA. V shed 5 bases, J shed 0 bases, and the junction held 5 bases outside the gene matches. The CDR3 runs to 16 residues. The CDR3 here is CASSTGTSGYSYEQYF. Written as DNA, the CDR3 is TGTGCCAGCAGCACCGGGACTAGCGGGTACTCCTACGAGCAGTACTTC.

V usage is TRBV12-5 and J usage is TRBJ2-3; D gene ambiguous. This CDR3 is built from 11 residues. Germline lookup yields CDR1 LGHNT and CDR2 FRNRAP. The V gene lost 7 bases and the J gene lost 6 bases, with 8 bases spanning the gap. CDR3 protein: CASAESDTQYF. The DNA of the CDR3 is TGTGCTAGTGCCGAAAGCGATACGCAGTATTTT.

V and J are TRBV5-1 and TRBJ2-7; 14 bases are a match to TRBD2. The CDR3 runs 18 residues. The J segment lost 4 bases and the V segment lost 4 bases, leaving 13 bases of the junction unmatched. CDR1 SGHRS and CDR2 YFSETQ come from the germline V gene. The CDR3 loop reads CASSDVVGLAGEFYEQYF. The CDR3 DNA reads TGCGCCAGCAGCGATGTCGTGGGACTAGCGGGAGAATTTTACGAGCAGTACTTC. The complete variable domain, with remaining parts taken from reference TRBV5-1 and TRBJ2-7, reads KAGVTQTPRYLIKTRGQQVTLSCSPISGHRSVSWYQQTPGQGLQFLFEYFSETQRNKGNFPGRFSGRQFSNSRSEMNVSTLELGDSALYLCASSDVVGLAGEFYEQYFGPGTRLTVT.

The CDR3 reads CASTGDTGELFF. The CDR3 DNA sequence: TGTGCCAGCACGGGAGACACCGGGGAGCTGTTTTTT. This rearrangement joins TRBV2 to TRBJ2-2; D possibly corresponds to TRBD2 (6 bases). Deletions cut 7 bases from V and 3 bases from J, with 6 bases between. Germline CDR1 SNHLY, CDR2 FYNNEI. This CDR3 is built from 12 residues.

V usage is TRBV7-8 and J usage is TRBJ1-5; D uncertain. Trimming pared 0 bases from V and 4 bases from J, leaving 16 bases between. The germline V gene has CDR1 SGHVS and CDR2 FQNEAQ. There are 17 residues in the CDR3. This chain's CDR3 is CASSLAVWQRLNQPQHF. CDR3 DNA sequence: TGTGCCAGCAGCTTAGCAGTTTGGCAGCGCCTAAATCAGCCCCAGCATTTT.

V usage is TRBV28 and J usage is TRBJ2-3; no firm D call. Trimming stripped 3 bases from V and 4 bases from J, with 2 bases between. Germline CDR1 is MDHEN and CDR2 is SYDVKM. This CDR3 is built from 11 residues. The CDR3 bases are TGTGCCAGCAGTTTCGCAGATACGCAGTATTTT. Translation: CASSFADTQYF.

The rearrangement links TRBV6-1 to TRBJ2-7; TRBD1 matches 10 bases. This CDR3 is 13 amino acids long. V shed 2 bases and J 6 bases; nucleotides not matched to a gene: 1. Germline loops: CDR1 MNHNS, CDR2 SASEGT. Here the CDR3 DNA reads TGTGCCAGCAGTGAAAGGGACAGGGGCGAGCAGTACTTC. Its protein is CASSERDRGEQYF.

Worth noting for this clone: The same CDR3 also results from other DNA sequences found in this sample. The rearrangement links TRBV10-3 to TRBJ1-3, with D possibly matching TRBD1 (6 bases). CDR3 length: 13 amino acids. Germline assignment: CDR1 ENHRY and CDR2 SYGVKD. Trimming shortened V by 6 bases and J by 0 bases, and 6 bases separated the two germline ends. CDR3 amino acids: CAIRDSSGNTIYF. The DNA of the CDR3 is TGTGCCATCAGGGACAGCTCTGGAAACACCATATATTTT.

The J gene is TRBJ1-2, the V gene TRBV6-6, with 8 bases fitting TRBD1. The CDR3 runs 12 residues. Germline V gene sequence: CDR1 MNHNY, CDR2 SVGAGI (reference sequence). The ends lost 7 bases at V and 12 bases at J; junction bases unmatched: 10. The CDR3 protein is CASNTGTGGNTF. In DNA form, the CDR3 reads TGTGCCAGCAACACCGGGACAGGAGGGAACACCTTC.

This clone was detected only once. The CDR3 coding sequence is TGTGCCAGCAGCTTCGCTGACAGTATCTCTGGAAACACCATATATTTT. Translation: CASSFADSISGNTIYF. V and J are TRBV7-2 and TRBJ1-3; a possible D gene is TRBD1 (5 bases). Per the germline V gene, CDR1 is SGHTA and CDR2 is FQGNSA. There are 16 residues in the CDR3. V was trimmed by 3 bases and J by 0 bases, leaving 12 bases between them. The entire variable domain, with the rest obtained from reference TRBV7-2 and TRBJ1-3, is as follows: GAGVSQSPSNKVTEKGKDVELRCDPISGHTALYWYRQSLGQGLEFLIYFQGNSAPDKSGLPSDRFSAERTGGSVSTLTIQRTQQEDSAVYLCASSFADSISGNTIYFGEGSWLTVV.

This sequence joins TRBV27 and TRBJ2-7; 7 bases line up with TRBD2. The CDR3 loop spans 14 amino acids. Germline CDR1 MNHEY, CDR2 SMNVEV (reference sequence). Trimming took 6 bases from V and 0 from J; bases not matched to a gene: 5. CDR3 bases: TGTGCCAGCAGCCCTAGCGGAAGCTCCTACGAGCAGTACTTC. Its protein product is CASSPSGSSYEQYF.

The chain is built from TRBV7-9 and TRBJ1-4; D is possibly TRBD1 (6 bases). The V gene lost 2 bases and the J gene lost 8 bases, with 9 bases spanning the gap. CDR1 SEHNR and CDR2 FQNEAQ come from the germline V gene (reference sequence). The CDR3 sequence is 13 residues long. The CDR3 here is CASSLTGPEKLFF. CDR3 DNA sequence: TGTGCCAGCAGCTTAACAGGGCCCGAAAAACTGTTTTTT.

The chain recombines TRBV18 with TRBJ2-3; D ambiguous. V gave up 2 bases and J gave up 2 bases, with 11 bases separating them. The CDR3 extends over 15 amino acids. In germline, CDR1 is KGHSH, CDR2 LQKENI. CDR3 amino acids: CASSPFDLTTDTQYF. DNA of the CDR3: TGTGCCAGCTCACCATTCGATCTAACCACAGATACGCAGTATTTT.

V usage is TRBV18 and J usage is TRBJ1-1; 9 nucleotides agree with TRBD1. There are 14 residues in the CDR3. The germline CDR1 and CDR2 sequences are KGHSH and LQKENI. The V segment lost 6 bases and the J segment 8 bases; nucleotides outside the gene matches: 10. In DNA, the CDR3 is TGTGCCAGCTCCCCAGCCGGACAGGGGTTGGAAGCTTTCTTT. Its translation is CASSPAGQGLEAFF.

The V gene is TRBV7-2, the J gene TRBJ2-5, with a tentative D call TRBD1 (6 bases). V gave up 5 bases and J gave up 5 bases, with 18 bases separating them. The CDR3 contains 15 residues. The V gene's germline CDR1 is SGHTA and CDR2 FQGNSA. CDR3 residues: CASSLGDILGETQYF. The CDR3 region has the DNA TGTGCCAGCAGCCTAGGGGACATCCTTGGGGAGACCCAGTACTTC.

As concerns this clone: Other DNA sequences in this sample translate to the same CDR3. J is TRBJ2-5 and V is TRBV5-1, with 8 bases matching TRBD1. The CDR3 consists of 14 residues. Germline CDR1 SGHRS, CDR2 YFSETQ. After removal of 2 bases from V and 5 bases from J, the junction contained 5 bases not matched to a gene. As DNA, the CDR3 is TGCGCCAGCAGCTTCCAGGGGGCGGAGGAGACCCAGTACTTC. This sequence encodes CASSFQGAEETQYF.

This clone appeared a few times. The V and J genes are TRBV11-2 and TRBJ1-3; D ambiguous. Germline V gene data show CDR1 as SGHAT and CDR2 as FQNNGV. Trimming cost V 5 bases and J 6 bases, with 11 bases left between them. The CDR3 is 13 residues long. CDR3 nucleotide sequence: TGTGCCAGCAGCCCCATCGGGGAAAACACCATATATTTT. This encodes CASSPIGENTIYF.

The V gene is TRBV28, the J gene TRBJ2-6; 9 bases are shared with TRBD1. The germline V gene has CDR1 MDHEN and CDR2 SYDVKM. The ends lost 6 bases at V and 0 bases at J; junction bases unmatched: 15. This CDR3 is built from 20 residues. The CDR3 bases are TGTGCCAGCAGCACCGTGTGGACAGGGGCTCCTTTCTCTGGGGCCAACGTCCTGACTTTC. This codes for CASSTVWTGAPFSGANVLTF. The whole variable domain, remainder taken from reference TRBV28 and TRBJ2-6, is DVKVTQSSRYLVKRTGEKVFLECVQDMDHENMFWYRQDPGLGLRLIYFSYDVKMKEKGDIPEGYSVSREKKERFSLILESASTNQTSMYLCASSTVWTGAPFSGANVLTFGAGSRLTVL.

The chain recombines TRBV5-1 with TRBJ2-5; TRBD1 matches at 9 bases. The DNA end lines up better with TRBJ2-7; the J call may be wrong. The CDR3 extends over 18 amino acids. Looked up from germline, CDR1 is SGHRS and CDR2 is YFSETQ. The CDR3 nucleotides read TGCGCCAGCAGGGATACGGGACAGGGCCCTTTCGGGAACTACGAGCAGTACTTC. This sequence encodes CASRDTGQGPFGNYEQYF.